The 31 T cell receptor beta chains reported below all come from one sample, sequenced in a study of blood T cell repertoires in COVID-19. Data came from immunoSEQ multiplex PCR; TCRdb stores just in-frame clones and leaves some out. The sample holds about 44,000 clones; 80% to 90% are singletons and the top ten take 15% to 17%. The sample was peripheral blood. These receptors all stem from a man in his 70s with active COVID-19.

V and J are TRBV5-5 and TRBJ2-5, with 9 bases fitting TRBD1. The CDR3 covers 15 residues. The V gene end was trimmed by 3 bases and the J gene end by 2 bases; junction bases not matched to a gene: 5. The germline gives CDR1 SGHKS, CDR2 YYEKEE (reference sequence). Here the CDR3 DNA reads TGTGCCAGCAGCTACTTGACAGGGGGACAAGAGACCCAGTACTTC. This codes for CASSYLTGGQETQYF.

V is TRBV13 and J is TRBJ2-3; 13 positions agree with TRBD2. Trimming took 3 bases from V and 1 from J; bases not matched to a gene: 1. The length of the CDR3 is 16 residues. Germline CDR1 PRHDT, CDR2 FYEKMQ (reference sequence). CDR3 sequence (DNA): TGTGCCAGCAGCTTTACTAGCGGGGGGGGCACAGATACGCAGTATTTT. This codes for CASSFTSGGGTDTQYF.

The chain links TRBV4-2 to TRBJ2-1, with 12 bases identical to TRBD2. The CDR3 totals 17 residues. With V trimmed by 4 bases and J by 5 bases, 9 bases remained unmatched. The germline V gene encodes CDR1 LGHNA and CDR2 YNFKEQ. The CDR3 nucleotides read TGTGCCAGCAGCCGCCTGACTAGCGGGGGAGGAAACAATGAGCAGTTCTTC. It translates to CASSRLTSGGGNNEQFF.

This sequence joins TRBV23-1 and TRBJ2-6; the D gene is possibly TRBD1 (5 bases). TRBV23-1 has ORF status, its function being uncertain. With 4 bases removed from V and 4 bases from J, the gap between germline ends came to 26 bases. CDR3 length: 20 residues. CDR3 amino acids: CASSRKPRAQWFLGANVLTF. DNA of the CDR3: TGCGCCAGCAGTCGGAAACCCAGGGCCCAGTGGTTCCTCGGGGCCAACGTCCTGACTTTC.

The CDR3 loop reads CASSIAGGSTGELFF. The CDR3, as DNA: TGTGCCAGTAGTATAGCGGGGGGGAGCACCGGGGAGCTGTTTTTT. The chain combines TRBV19 with TRBJ2-2; the match to TRBD2 covers 8 bases. Germline values: CDR1 LNHDA, CDR2 SQIVND (reference sequence). Trimming removed 1 base from V and 4 bases from J; junction bases left unmatched: 2. The CDR3 contains 15 residues.

The chain is built from TRBV10-3 and TRBJ2-3; TRBD2 agrees at 8 bases. Germline assignment: CDR1 ENHRY and CDR2 SYGVKD. The CDR3 is 15 residues long. The V segment lost 3 bases and the J segment 2 bases; nucleotides outside the gene matches: 4. In nucleotides, the CDR3 is TGTGCCATCAGTGAAGGCGGGGGGTACACAGATACGCAGTATTTT. Translation gives CAISEGGGYTDTQYF.

The rearrangement joins TRBV2 to TRBJ1-5, with D possibly TRBD1 on 6 matching bases. This CDR3 region has 15 residues. CDR1 and CDR2 from the germline V gene are SNHLY and FYNNEI. Between the trimmed V and J ends, which lost 1 base and 7 bases, there was a span of 14 bases. CDR3 sequence reads: CASSEEGGGRQPQHF. The CDR3 DNA reads as TGTGCCAGCAGTGAAGAGGGAGGGGGGAGGCAGCCCCAGCATTTT.

CDR3: CASSPQSRGDGYTF. The DNA for the CDR3 is TGTGCCAGCTCACCCCAATCCAGGGGAGATGGCTACACCTTC. The chain couples TRBV18 to TRBJ1-2, with a possible D match to TRBD1 (6 bases). V lost 3 bases and J lost 6, with 14 bases in between. This CDR3 has 14 residues. Per the germline V gene, CDR1 is KGHSH and CDR2 is LQKENI.

This clone was seen a handful of times. CDR3 in DNA: TGTGCCAGCCAGGCGCTGCGGGGGCTTGAGCAGTTCTTC. Translated, it gives CASQALRGLEQFF. The chain couples TRBV19 to TRBJ2-1, with D tentatively TRBD2 (7 bases). The CDR3 contains 13 residues. The germline V gene has CDR1 LNHDA and CDR2 SQIVND (reference sequence). The V gene lost 9 bases and the J gene lost 9 bases, with 18 bases spanning the gap.

This sequence joins TRBV5-1 and TRBJ2-3, with TRBD2 matching 8 bases. CDR1 and CDR2 from the germline V gene are SGHRS and YFSETQ. This CDR3 has 17 residues. After removal of 0 bases from V and 4 bases from J, the junction contained 10 bases not matched to a gene. CDR3 in DNA: TGCGCCAGCAGCTTGGGGGCGCGGGGGGCCGGGGCAGATACGCAGTATTTT. This sequence encodes CASSLGARGAGADTQYF.

The chain carries TRBV21-1 and TRBJ1-6. TRBV21-1 is assigned pseudogene status. This CDR3 region has 15 residues. The CDR3, as DNA: TGTGCCAGCAGCGGGGGGAGCTCCTATAATTCACCCCTCCACTTT. Translation: CASSGGSSYNSPLHF.

This clone was counted a few times. The rearrangement uses TRBV7-2 and TRBJ1-1, with D possibly being TRBD1 (6 bases). Trimming took off 8 bases at V and 0 bases at J, with 10 bases between the two ends. Germline V lookup: CDR1 SGHTA, CDR2 FQGNSA. This CDR3 comprises 13 residues. CDR3: CASLRDMNTEAFF. The CDR3 DNA sequence: TGTGCCAGCCTCCGGGACATGAACACTGAAGCTTTCTTT.

The rearrangement links TRBV7-3 to TRBJ2-3; 8 bases map to TRBD2. The CDR3 totals 16 residues. Per germline, CDR1 SGHTA and CDR2 FQGTGA. The V gene end was trimmed by 0 bases and the J gene end by 1 base; junction bases not matched to a gene: 3. In DNA form, the CDR3 reads TGTGCCAGCAGCTTAACTAGCGGGGTTGGCACAGATACGCAGTATTTT. This gives the protein CASSLTSGVGTDTQYF.

This chain connects TRBV6-2 or TRBV6-3 to TRBJ1-1, with a tentative D call TRBD1 (5 bases). CDR1 and CDR2 from the germline V gene are MNHEY and SVGEGT. The CDR3 spans 17 residues. The V gene lost 6 bases and the J gene lost 3 bases, with 23 bases spanning the gap. The CDR3, as DNA: TGTGCCAGCAGCCCCCGGAAAGGGCGGGCGGGGGACACTGAAGCTTTCTTT. Translating gives CASSPRKGRAGDTEAFF.

The gene calls are TRBV29-1 and TRBJ2-3; TRBD2 aligns across 7 bases. The CDR3 covers 13 residues. Germline CDR1 reads SQVTM; CDR2 reads ANQGSEA. V lost 4 bases, J lost 0 bases, and 1 base stayed unmatched. CDR3 sequence reads: CSVGEGSTDTQYF. The CDR3 coding sequence is TGCAGCGTTGGGGAGGGGAGCACAGATACGCAGTATTTT.

CDR3 loop: CASSSGSRGTDTQYF. The CDR3 bases are TGTGCCAGCAGTTCCGGGAGCAGGGGCACAGATACGCAGTATTTT. The chain combines TRBV6-6 with TRBJ2-3, with D possibly being TRBD2 (6 bases). This CDR3 region has 15 residues. Germline V gene sequence: CDR1 MNHNY, CDR2 SVGAGI (reference sequence). Trimming took 4 bases from V and 1 from J, leaving 12 bases between them.

The chain recombines TRBV11-1 with TRBJ2-5, with 11 bases fitting TRBD2. V lost 4 bases to trimming and J lost 4 bases; unmatched junction nucleotides: 2. The CDR3 totals 14 residues. Per germline, CDR1 SGHAT and CDR2 FQDESV (reference sequence). CDR3 residues: CASSYSGGGETQYF. The CDR3 DNA reads as TGTGCCAGCAGCTATAGCGGGGGGGGAGAGACCCAGTACTTC.

The chain couples TRBV6-6 to TRBJ2-7; TRBD2 aligns across 8 bases. This CDR3 has 15 residues. CDR1 and CDR2 from the germline V gene are MNHNY and SVGAGI (reference sequence). Trimming at V came to 5 bases and at J to 0 bases, leaving 6 bases not matched to a gene. The CDR3, as DNA: TGTGCCAGCAGTCCGCGAGCGGGGGACTCCTACGAGCAGTACTTC. Protein sequence: CASSPRAGDSYEQYF.

CDR3 bases: TGTGCCAGTATCTCAATCGGTAGAACTGAAGCTTTCTTT. This encodes CASISIGRTEAFF. This chain uses TRBV19 with TRBJ1-1, with no clear D. CDR3 length: 13 residues. Germline-derived CDR1 and CDR2 are LNHDA and SQIVND (reference sequence). V was pared by 7 bases and J by 5 bases, with 14 bases between.

The chain combines TRBV3-1 (or the pseudogene TRBV3-2) with TRBJ1-6; 7 nucleotides align to TRBD1. The J segment lost 7 bases and the V segment lost 2 bases, leaving 8 bases of the junction unmatched. CDR1 and CDR2 from the germline V gene are LGHDT and YNNKEL (reference sequence). The length of the CDR3 is 16 residues. The CDR3 spells CASSQHQTGLNSPLHF. CDR3 DNA sequence: TGTGCCAGCAGCCAACACCAGACAGGGTTAAATTCACCCCTCCACTTT.

The chain has TRBV11-1 and TRBJ2-5; D is possibly TRBD1 (5 bases). V was pared by 1 base and J by 4 bases, with 13 bases between. Germline CDR1 SGHAT, CDR2 FQDESV (reference sequence). This CDR3 is 15 amino acids long. The CDR3 reads CASSLVEGQVETQYF. The CDR3 bases are TGTGCCAGCAGCTTAGTAGAAGGACAAGTAGAGACCCAGTACTTC.

V and J are TRBV2 and TRBJ1-5; TRBD1 aligns across 7 bases. CDR1 SNHLY and CDR2 FYNNEI come from the germline V gene. This CDR3 has 15 amino acids. V gave up 5 bases and J gave up 4 bases; unmatched junction bases: 8. CDR3 protein: CASSRDSPLNQPQHF. Written as DNA, the CDR3 is TGTGCCAGCAGTAGGGACAGCCCACTTAATCAGCCCCAGCATTTT.

The chain combines TRBV6-6 with TRBJ2-7; tentatively, D is TRBD2 (5 bases). Germline-derived CDR1 and CDR2 are MNHNY and SVGAGI (reference sequence). The V end lost 6 bases, the J end lost 6 bases, and 9 bases lay between the germline ends. This CDR3 contains 11 residues. The CDR3 DNA follows: TGTGCCAGCAGGATCGAGGGCGAGCAGTACTTC. It codes for CASRIEGEQYF.

This chain links TRBV7-2 with TRBJ1-1; a possible D gene is TRBD1 (5 bases). CDR1 and CDR2 from the germline V gene are SGHTA and FQGNSA. Trimming stripped 5 bases from V and 6 bases from J, with 16 bases between. CDR3 length: 14 residues. The CDR3 DNA reads as TGTGCCAGCAGCGCTGGAGCGTGGGGGGCTGAAGCTTTCTTT. Its translation is CASSAGAWGAEAFF.

The genes are TRBV11-2 and TRBJ1-6; D is perhaps TRBD1 (6 bases). Germline V gives CDR1 SGHAT, CDR2 FQNNGV. Trimming removed 5 bases at V and 9 bases at J, with 17 bases between. The length of the CDR3 is 15 residues. The CDR3 loop reads CASSLNTGFGSPLHF. The CDR3 DNA sequence: TGTGCCAGCAGCCTCAATACAGGGTTTGGTTCACCCCTCCACTTT.

The chain combines TRBV5-6 with TRBJ2-5; 7 bases match TRBD1. CDR1 is SGHDT and CDR2 is YYEEEE in the germline V gene. The CDR3 has 13 residues. After removal of 4 bases from V and 2 bases from J, the junction contained 2 bases not matched to a gene. The CDR3, as DNA: TGTGCCAGCAGCCCGGGACAGCAAGAGACCCAGTACTTC. It translates to CASSPGQQETQYF.

The count of this clone is one. The V gene is TRBV6-5, the J gene TRBJ2-3; D gene ambiguous. Germline V gives CDR1 MNHEY, CDR2 SVGAGI. V was cut by 4 bases and J by 0 bases, with 5 bases left in between. This CDR3 is built from 13 residues. The CDR3 DNA is TGTGCCAGCAGTTCCGAGAGCACAGATACGCAGTATTTT. Protein sequence: CASSSESTDTQYF.

J is TRBJ2-7 and V is TRBV5-4; TRBD2 matches 10 bases. The CDR3 runs to 15 residues. CDR1 SGHNT and CDR2 YYREEE come from the germline V gene (reference sequence). J was trimmed by 6 bases and V by 1 base; bases with no gene match: 7. The CDR3 protein is CASSLKASGGGEQYF. The CDR3 DNA reads TGTGCCAGCAGCTTGAAGGCTAGCGGGGGAGGCGAGCAGTACTTC.

The chain recombines TRBV18 with TRBJ1-6, with D tentatively TRBD1 (6 bases). The germline CDR1 and CDR2 sequences are KGHSH and LQKENI. V was trimmed by 3 bases and J by 7 bases, leaving 13 bases between them. The CDR3 has 15 residues. CDR3 sequence (DNA): TGTGCCAGCTCACCCTTGGCAGGGGACAATTCACCCCTCCACTTT. Translated, it gives CASSPLAGDNSPLHF.

J is TRBJ2-1 and V is TRBV6-1, with D perhaps matching TRBD1 (5 bases). Germline V lookup: CDR1 MNHNS, CDR2 SASEGT. Trimming took 2 bases from V and 1 from J, leaving 12 bases between them. The CDR3 is 16 residues long. CDR3 loop: CASSESGRVSYNEQFF. The CDR3 nucleotides are TGTGCCAGCAGTGAATCTGGCAGGGTATCCTACAATGAGCAGTTCTTC.

This sequence joins TRBV29-1 and TRBJ1-5; TRBD1 is a possible D gene (5 bases). CDR3 length: 15 amino acids. Deletions cut 4 bases from V and 4 bases from J, with 17 bases between. In germline, CDR1 is SQVTM, CDR2 ANQGSEA. CDR3 amino acids: CSVVVVGANNQPQHF. CDR3 sequence (DNA): TGCAGCGTTGTTGTAGTAGGGGCAAATAATCAGCCCCAGCATTTT.